This T cell receptor beta chain derives from a study of T cell responses to AZD1222 COVID-19 vaccine (TCRdb year 2021). Context from the whole study: AZD1222 recipients whose second dose came at about 4 weeks and those whose second dose came at about 12 weeks were combined into one group, since spike-specific TCR depth and breadth did not differ between the two schedules. TCR sequencing was performed for 230 to 250 trial participants, of whom about 200 were given two doses of AZD1222 and about 25 were given two doses of MenACWY control vaccine. Trial participants were enrolled into age subgroups of 18-55, 56-69 and 70-plus years, which contained 148, 28 and 57 TCR-sequenced participants, respectively.

On this clone: Its cognate antigen has yet to be identified. No qualities accompany the bases; no much larger clone lies one base away. Other DNA variants within this sample encode the same CDR3.

The CDR3 regions of human TCRbeta chains were analyzed by immunosequencing. The original pipeline was this. TCRs in the repertoires were matched against a reference library of SARS-CoV-2-specific TCRs that had been generated with the MIRA antigen-specificity platform. Breadth meant the fraction of unique TCRs that were SARS-CoV-2-associated, whereas depth meant the fraction of total T cells that were SARS-CoV-2-associated. Using the MIRA data, every spike-specific TCR was mapped to the spike region that the TCR reacted to and assigned to either a CD4 or a CD8 class. Log10-transformed breadth and depth values were compared by one-way ANOVA with Sidak's multiple comparisons tests. Here the immuneACCESS table is served through TCRdb, limited to in-frame sequences with V and J called. Missing clones are a known gap in these copies; in checked studies unresolved V genes cover under half, and the rest lacks a known reason. The D gene and trimming were derived from the DNA, and the V and J assignments and clone size from that table. The sample includes more than 110,000 clones, with approximately 83% observed a single time. The ten top clones hold about 8% of the sample.

Summary of the overall study and its limitations: Because no samples from the day 14 peak response were available, repertoires could be characterized only after the peak T cell response. CD4 TCRs associated with the vaccine covered the entire spike protein, and the dominant responses were in regions 160-218 and 743-854. After two AZD1222 doses, both the breadth and the depth of spike-specific TCRs were significantly higher than at day 0 and than in MenACWY recipients. Conclusions about previously exposed vaccinees were limited because only six AZD1222 recipients were SARS-CoV-2 seropositive at baseline. Epitopes outside the regions mutated in the B.1.351 and B.1.1.7 variants were reportedly recognized by nearly half of the unique spike-specific TCRs. The 56-69-year group was small, and its depth increase did not reach significance, likely because of low power. Participants were mostly white British and included more females than males, and it was suggested by the authors that clonal diversity may have been underestimated.

The time point label corresponds to: baseline before first vaccination. Vaccinee samples came from UK trials COV001 and COV002, including a single-blind randomized controlled phase 2/3 trial of AZD1222 (ChAdOx1 nCoV-19) in healthy adults. For TCRbeta chain sequencing, PBMC samples were collected from trial participants at day 0 and at day 28 after the second dose. Including the terminal cysteine and phenylalanine, the CDR3 comprises 11 residues. Only the CDR3 region is kept as DNA, spanning 33 bases read in frame from base 1. V is shortened by 3 bases, J by 4 bases, and the region joining them spans 4 bases. In the germline V gene (reference sequence), CDR1 corresponds to GTSNPN and CDR2 to SVGIG.

Recombination joined TRBV30 with TRBJ1-3; the D segment cannot be called with confidence. The source is an adult in good health. The specimen comprised peripheral blood, sampled on day 0 of AZD1222 vaccination. At the DNA level, the sequence is TGTGCCTGGAGAGGGGGAAACACCATATATTTT. Its translation reads: CAWRGGNTIYF.